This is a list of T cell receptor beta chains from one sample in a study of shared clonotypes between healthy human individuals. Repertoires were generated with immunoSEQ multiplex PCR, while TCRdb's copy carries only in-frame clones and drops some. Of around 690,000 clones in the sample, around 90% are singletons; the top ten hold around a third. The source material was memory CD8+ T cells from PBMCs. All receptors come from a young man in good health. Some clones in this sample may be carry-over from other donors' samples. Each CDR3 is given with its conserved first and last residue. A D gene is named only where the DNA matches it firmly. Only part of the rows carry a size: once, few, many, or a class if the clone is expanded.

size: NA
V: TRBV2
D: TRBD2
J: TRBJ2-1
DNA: TGTGCCAGCAGTCGGACTAGCGGGAGGGCCACTGAGCAGTTCTTC
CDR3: CASSRTSGRATEQFF

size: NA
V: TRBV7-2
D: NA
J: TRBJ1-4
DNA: TGTGCCAGCAGCTCCGGTGGGGCTAATGAAAAACTGTTTTTT
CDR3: CASSSGGANEKLFF

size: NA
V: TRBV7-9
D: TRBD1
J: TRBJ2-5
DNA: TGTGCCAGCAGCCCTCATAAGGGGGCTTTGGAGACCCAGTACTTC
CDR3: CASSPHKGALETQYF

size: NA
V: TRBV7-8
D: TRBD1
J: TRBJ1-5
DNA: TGTGCCAGCAGCTTAGTCAATCCAGGGGGCCTTACCAATCAGCCCCAGCATTTT
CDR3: CASSLVNPGGLTNQPQHF

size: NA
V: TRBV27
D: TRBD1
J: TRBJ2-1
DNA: TGTGCCAGCAGCCCTGGGACAGGGGGGTACAATGAGCAGTTCTTC
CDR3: CASSPGTGGYNEQFF

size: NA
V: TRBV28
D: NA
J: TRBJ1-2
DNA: TGTGCCAGCAGTTTAGACAGGATCTATGGCTACACCTTC
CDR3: CASSLDRIYGYTF

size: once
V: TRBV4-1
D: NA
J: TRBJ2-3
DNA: TGCGCCAGCACACATACAGGCGGGGAAGGGCAGTATTTT
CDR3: CASTHTGGEGQYF

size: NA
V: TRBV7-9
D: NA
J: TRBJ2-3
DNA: TGTGCCAGCAGGAGCGGCGATACGCAGTATTTT
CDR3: CASRSGDTQYF

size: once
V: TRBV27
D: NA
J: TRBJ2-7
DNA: TGTGCCAGCGGGGCAGAAAACTTGATCGAGCAGTACTTC
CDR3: CASGAENLIEQYF

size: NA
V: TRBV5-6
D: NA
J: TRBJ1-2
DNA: TGTGCCAGCAGCTTGGATTTTGGGGGTGGCTACACCTTC
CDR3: CASSLDFGGGYTF

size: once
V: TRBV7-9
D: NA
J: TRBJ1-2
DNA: TGTGCCACCCTAAAAAGACCCGAGGGCTACACCTTC
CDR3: CATLKRPEGYTF

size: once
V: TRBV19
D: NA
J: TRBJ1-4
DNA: TGTGCCAGTAGTATTCGGGACCACAATGAAAAACTGTTTTTT
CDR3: CASSIRDHNEKLFF

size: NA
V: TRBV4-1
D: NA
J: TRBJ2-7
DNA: TGCGCCAGCAGCCAAGATCGAAGAGTTGATGGGGGCTCCTACGAGCAGTACTTC
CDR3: CASSQDRRVDGGSYEQYF

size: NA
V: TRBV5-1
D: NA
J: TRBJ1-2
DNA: TGCGCCAGCAGCTTCACAGAGATTAACTATGGCTACACCTTC
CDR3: CASSFTEINYGYTF

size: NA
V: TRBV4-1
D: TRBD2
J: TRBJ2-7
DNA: TGCGCCAGCAGCCGACTCACTAGCGGGAGGGTTTCCTACGAGCAGTACTTC
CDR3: CASSRLTSGRVSYEQYF

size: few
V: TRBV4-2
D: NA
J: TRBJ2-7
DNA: TGTGCCAGCAGCCAAGGGACTGACGGGAGATCGGACGAGCAGTACTTC
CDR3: CASSQGTDGRSDEQYF

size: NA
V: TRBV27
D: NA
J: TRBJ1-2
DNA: TGTGCCAGCAGTTTTGTCCAGGGGTATGGCTACACCTTC
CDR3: CASSFVQGYGYTF

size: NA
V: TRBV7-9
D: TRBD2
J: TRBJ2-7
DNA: TGTGCCAGCAGCCACTGGGGAGGGGTAAGCGGCGCCTACGAGCAGTACTTC
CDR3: CASSHWGGVSGAYEQYF

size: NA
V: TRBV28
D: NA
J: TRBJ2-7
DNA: TGTGCCAGCAGTTTCAGGCCGTCAGGGGAGCAGTACTTC
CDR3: CASSFRPSGEQYF

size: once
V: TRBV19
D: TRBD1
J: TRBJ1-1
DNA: TGTGCCAGTAGTATGGGCAGGGGGCAGTACACTGAAGCTTTCTTT
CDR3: CASSMGRGQYTEAFF

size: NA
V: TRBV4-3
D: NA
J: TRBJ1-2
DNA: TGCGCCAGCAGCCAAGATCGGGCAGGAGGGTACTATGGCTACACCTTC
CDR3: CASSQDRAGGYYGYTF

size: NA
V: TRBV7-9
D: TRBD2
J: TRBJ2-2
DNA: TGTGCCAGCTCCCCCACGGGAGGGCCTCTCACCGGGGAGCTGTTTTTT
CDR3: CASSPTGGPLTGELFF

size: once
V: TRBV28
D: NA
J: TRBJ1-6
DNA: TGTGCCAGCAGTCCGTCCGGGACCCGTACCTCACCCCTCCACTTT
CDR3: CASSPSGTRTSPLHF

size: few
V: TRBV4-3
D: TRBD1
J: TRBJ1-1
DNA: TGCGCCAGCAGCCAAGGGTCCGGGACAGGATCATCGAACACTGAAGCTTTCTTT
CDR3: CASSQGSGTGSSNTEAFF

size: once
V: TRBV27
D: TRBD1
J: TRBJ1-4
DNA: TGTGCCAGCAGTAAGACAGGGTTACTTGAAAAACTGTTTTTT
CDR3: CASSKTGLLEKLFF

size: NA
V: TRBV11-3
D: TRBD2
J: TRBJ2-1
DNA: TGTGCCAGCAGCTTGACTAGCGGGAGCATCAATGAGCAGTTCTTC
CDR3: CASSLTSGSINEQFF

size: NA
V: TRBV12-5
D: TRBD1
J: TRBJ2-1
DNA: TGTGCTAGTGGTTGGGGAAGGGTAGGGACAGGTCATAAGTTCTTC
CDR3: CASGWGRVGTGHKFF

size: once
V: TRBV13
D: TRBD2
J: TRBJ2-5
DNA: TGTGCCAGCAGCTTAGGAGCGGGAGGCCGGGGAGAGACCCAGTACTTC
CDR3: CASSLGAGGRGETQYF

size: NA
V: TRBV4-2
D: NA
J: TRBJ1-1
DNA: TGTGCCAGCAGCCAAGAACAGGGGAACACTGAAGCTTTCTTT
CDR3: CASSQEQGNTEAFF

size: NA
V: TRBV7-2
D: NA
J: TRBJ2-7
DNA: TGTGCCAGCAGCCCAACACAGGGCTTTGGCGAGCAGTACTTC
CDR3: CASSPTQGFGEQYF

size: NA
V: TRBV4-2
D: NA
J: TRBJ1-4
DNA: TGTGCCAGCAGCCAATGGCCCCGAACTAATGAAAAACTGTTTTTT
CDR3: CASSQWPRTNEKLFF

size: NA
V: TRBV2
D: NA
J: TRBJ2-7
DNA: TGTGCCAGCAGTGAGGCCCCGATTTACGAGCAGTACTTC
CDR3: CASSEAPIYEQYF

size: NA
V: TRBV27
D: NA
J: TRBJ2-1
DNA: TGTGCCAGCAGTTTAACGGGACTCACTACCTACAATGAGCAGTTCTTC
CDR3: CASSLTGLTTYNEQFF